This T cell receptor (beta chain) comes out of a study of blood T cells in healthy people across ages. The CDR3 loop spans 15 amino acids. CDR1 is MGHRA, CDR2 YSYEKL, per germline. Through a sample-barcoded 5' primer and a J-beta primer mix, a second PCR was run for roughly 7 to 11 cycles. The authors tagged each cDNA molecule using a template-switch adaptor with 12 random nucleotides. MiXCR, applied by TCRdb to the 5' RACE reads, yields one record per CDR3 protein. The table shows 650,000 to 800,000 distinct CDR3 sequences, with approximately 44% occurring only once. As for this clonotype: The antigen remains unidentified.

Overall study findings and caveats: Versus aged donors, long-lived donors had higher diversity and more naive CD4+ cells. Donor CMV status was unknown, possibly confounding expanded clonotype changes.

Each sample provided at least 6 micrograms of extracted total RNA. The source of this sequence is a man aged 60 to 69 in good health. The sequenced sample was blood. J is TRBJ2-4 and V is TRBV4-1; D is unresolved. The J call is doubtful: the DNA matches TRBJ2-7 better. CDR3 sequence: CASSQDVDSAYEQYF. The CDR3 DNA reads as TGCGCCAGCAGCCAAGATGTGGATTCTGCCTACGAGCAGTACTTC.